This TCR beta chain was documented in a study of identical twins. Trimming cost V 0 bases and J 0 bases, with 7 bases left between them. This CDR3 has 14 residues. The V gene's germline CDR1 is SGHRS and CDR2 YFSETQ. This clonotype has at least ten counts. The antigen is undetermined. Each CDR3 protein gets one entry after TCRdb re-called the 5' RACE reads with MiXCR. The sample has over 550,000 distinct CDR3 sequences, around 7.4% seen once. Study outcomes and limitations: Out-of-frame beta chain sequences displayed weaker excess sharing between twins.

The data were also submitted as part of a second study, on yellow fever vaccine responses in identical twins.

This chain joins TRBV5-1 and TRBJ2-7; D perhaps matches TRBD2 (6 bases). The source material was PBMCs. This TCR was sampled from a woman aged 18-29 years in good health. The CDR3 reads CASSLGDFSYEQYF. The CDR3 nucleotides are TGCGCCAGCAGCTTGGGGGACTTCTCCTACGAGCAGTACTTC.